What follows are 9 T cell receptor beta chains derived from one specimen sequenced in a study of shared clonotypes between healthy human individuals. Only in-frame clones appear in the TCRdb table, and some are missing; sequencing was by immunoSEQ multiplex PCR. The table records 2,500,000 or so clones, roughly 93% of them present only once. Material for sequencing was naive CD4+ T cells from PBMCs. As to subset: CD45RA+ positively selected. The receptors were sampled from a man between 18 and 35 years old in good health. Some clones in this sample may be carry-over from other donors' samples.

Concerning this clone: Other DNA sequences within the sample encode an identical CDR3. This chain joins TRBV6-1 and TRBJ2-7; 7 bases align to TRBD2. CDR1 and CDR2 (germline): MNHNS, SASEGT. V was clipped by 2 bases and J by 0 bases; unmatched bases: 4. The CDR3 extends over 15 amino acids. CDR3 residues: CASSELGGSSYEQYF. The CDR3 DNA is TGTGCCAGCAGTGAACTCGGCGGGAGCTCCTACGAGCAGTACTTC.

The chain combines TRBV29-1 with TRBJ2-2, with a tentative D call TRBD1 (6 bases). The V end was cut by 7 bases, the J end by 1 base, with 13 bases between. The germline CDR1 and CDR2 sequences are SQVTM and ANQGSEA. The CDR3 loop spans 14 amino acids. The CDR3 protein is CSAGRTENTGELFF. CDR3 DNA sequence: TGCAGCGCCGGGCGGACAGAGAACACCGGGGAGCTGTTTTTT.

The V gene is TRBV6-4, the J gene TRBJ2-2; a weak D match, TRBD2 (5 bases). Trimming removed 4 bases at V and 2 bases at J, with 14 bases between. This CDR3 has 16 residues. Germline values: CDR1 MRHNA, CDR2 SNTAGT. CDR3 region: CASSAPDGGNTGELFF. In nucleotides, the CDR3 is TGTGCCAGCAGTGCCCCGGACGGAGGAAACACCGGGGAGCTGTTTTTT.

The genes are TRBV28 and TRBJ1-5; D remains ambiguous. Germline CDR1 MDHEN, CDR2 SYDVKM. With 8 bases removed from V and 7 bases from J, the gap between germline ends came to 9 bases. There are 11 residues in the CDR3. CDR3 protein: CASGRSQPQHF. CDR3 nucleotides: TGTGCCAGCGGACGGTCCCAGCCCCAGCATTTT.

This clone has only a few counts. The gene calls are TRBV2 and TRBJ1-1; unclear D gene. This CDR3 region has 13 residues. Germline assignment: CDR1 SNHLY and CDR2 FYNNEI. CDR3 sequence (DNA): TGTACGTGCGGACCCGCTGAGAACACTGAAGCTTTCTTT. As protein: CTCGPAENTEAFF.

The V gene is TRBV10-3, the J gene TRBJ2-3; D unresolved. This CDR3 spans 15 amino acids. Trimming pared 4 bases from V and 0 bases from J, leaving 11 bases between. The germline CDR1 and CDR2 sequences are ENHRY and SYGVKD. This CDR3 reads CAISGVSLSTDTQYF. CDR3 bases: TGTGCCATCAGTGGGGTCTCGCTAAGCACAGATACGCAGTATTTT.

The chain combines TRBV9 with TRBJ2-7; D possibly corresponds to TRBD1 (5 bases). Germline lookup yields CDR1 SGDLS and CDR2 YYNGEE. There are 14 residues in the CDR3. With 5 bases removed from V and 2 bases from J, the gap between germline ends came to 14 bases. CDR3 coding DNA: TGTGCCAGCAGTAAGACAGAGATTCCCTACGAGCAGTACTTC. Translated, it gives CASSKTEIPYEQYF.

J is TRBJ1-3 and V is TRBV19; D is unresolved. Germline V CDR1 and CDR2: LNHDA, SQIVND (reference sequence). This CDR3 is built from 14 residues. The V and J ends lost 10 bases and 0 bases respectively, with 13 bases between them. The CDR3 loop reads CATEAASSGNTIYF. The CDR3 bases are TGTGCCACCGAGGCGGCGAGCTCTGGAAACACCATATATTTT.

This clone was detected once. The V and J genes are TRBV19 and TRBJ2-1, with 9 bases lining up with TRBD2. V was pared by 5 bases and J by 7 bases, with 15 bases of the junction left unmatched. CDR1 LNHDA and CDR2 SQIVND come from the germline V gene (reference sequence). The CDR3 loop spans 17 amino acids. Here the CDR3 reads CASSGRLSGRGQNEQFF. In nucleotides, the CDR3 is TGTGCCAGTAGTGGCCGGCTTAGCGGGAGAGGGCAAAATGAGCAGTTCTTC.